These 2 T cell receptor beta chains were all obtained from the same sample, sequenced in a study of T cell repertoires in cytomegalovirus infection. One entry per CDR3 protein, called by TCRdb with MiXCR from the reads. The sample carries about 770,000 distinct CDR3 sequences, roughly 29% recorded once. These TCRs are of unknown antigen specificity. Source: cultured CD8+ T cells from PBMCs, taken from culture after CMV antigen stimulation. The origin of the receptors is a human donor in good health (CMV status not recorded). Some clones in this sample may be carry-over from other donors' samples.

This clonotype was seen a handful of times. V usage is TRBV6-1 and J usage is TRBJ1-1, with a possible D match to TRBD1 (5 bases). Trimming stripped 1 base from V and 1 base from J, with 10 bases between. In germline, CDR1 is MNHNS, CDR2 SASEGT. The CDR3 totals 15 residues. The CDR3 coding sequence is TGTGCCAGCAGTGAAGTGGCAGGGTGGAACACTGAAGCTTTCTTT. This sequence encodes CASSEVAGWNTEAFF.

There are a few counts of this clonotype. The chain uses TRBV18 and TRBJ2-3; D call uncertain. The CDR3 is 15 residues long. The V end lost 6 bases, the J end lost 3 bases, and 16 bases lay between the germline ends. Germline V CDR1 and CDR2: KGHSH, LQKENI. CDR3 protein: CASSPLSPRTDTQYF. In DNA form, the CDR3 reads TGTGCCAGCTCCCCCCTTTCCCCCCGAACAGATACGCAGTATTTT.